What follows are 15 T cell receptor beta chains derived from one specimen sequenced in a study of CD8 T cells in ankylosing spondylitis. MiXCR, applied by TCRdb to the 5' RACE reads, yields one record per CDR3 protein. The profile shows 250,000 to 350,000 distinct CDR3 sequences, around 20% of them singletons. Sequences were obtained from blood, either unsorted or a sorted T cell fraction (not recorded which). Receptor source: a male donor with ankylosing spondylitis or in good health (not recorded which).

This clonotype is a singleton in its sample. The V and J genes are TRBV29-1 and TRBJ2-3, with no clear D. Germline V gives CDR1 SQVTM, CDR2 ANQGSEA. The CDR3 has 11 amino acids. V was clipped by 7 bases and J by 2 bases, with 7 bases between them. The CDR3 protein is CSAEPTDTQYF. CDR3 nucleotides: TGCAGCGCCGAACCCACAGATACGCAGTATTTT.

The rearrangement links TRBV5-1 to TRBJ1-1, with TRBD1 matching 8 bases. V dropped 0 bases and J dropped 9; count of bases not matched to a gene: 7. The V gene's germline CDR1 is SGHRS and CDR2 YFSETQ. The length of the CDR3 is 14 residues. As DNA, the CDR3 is TGCGCCAGCAGCTTGGCAGGACAGGGTAGTAAAGCTTTCTTT. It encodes CASSLAGQGSKAFF.

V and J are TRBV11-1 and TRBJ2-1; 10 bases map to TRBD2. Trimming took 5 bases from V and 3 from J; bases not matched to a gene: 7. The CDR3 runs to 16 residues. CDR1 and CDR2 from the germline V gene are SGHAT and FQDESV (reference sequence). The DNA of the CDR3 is TGTGCCAGCAGCCTAATGCCTAGCGGGGGCTACAATGAGCAGTTCTTC. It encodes CASSLMPSGGYNEQFF.

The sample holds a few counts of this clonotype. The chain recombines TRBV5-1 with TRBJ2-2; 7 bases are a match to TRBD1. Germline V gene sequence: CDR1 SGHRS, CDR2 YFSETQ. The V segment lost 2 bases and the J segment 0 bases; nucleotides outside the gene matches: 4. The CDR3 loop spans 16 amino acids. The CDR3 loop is CASSLGQGANTGELFF. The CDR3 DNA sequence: TGCGCCAGCAGCTTAGGTCAGGGGGCGAACACCGGGGAGCTGTTTTTT. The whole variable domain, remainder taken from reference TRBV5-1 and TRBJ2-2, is KAGVTQTPRYLIKTRGQQVTLSCSPISGHRSVSWYQQTPGQGLQFLFEYFSETQRNKGNFPGRFSGRQFSNSRSEMNVSTLELGDSALYLCASSLGQGANTGELFFGEGSRLTVL.

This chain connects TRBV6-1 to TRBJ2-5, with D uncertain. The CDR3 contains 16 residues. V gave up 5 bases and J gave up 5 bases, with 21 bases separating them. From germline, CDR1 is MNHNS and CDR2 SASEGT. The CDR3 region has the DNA TGTGCCAGCAGTAGAGGTACCAGGCAAACCTCGGAGACCCAGTACTTC. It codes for CASSRGTRQTSETQYF.

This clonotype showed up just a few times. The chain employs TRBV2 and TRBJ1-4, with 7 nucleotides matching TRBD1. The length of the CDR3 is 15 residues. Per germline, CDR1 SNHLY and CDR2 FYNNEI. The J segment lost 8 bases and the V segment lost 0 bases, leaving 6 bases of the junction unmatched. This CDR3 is CASSEARGPEEKLFF. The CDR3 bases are TGTGCCAGCAGTGAAGCAAGGGGGCCAGAGGAAAAACTGTTTTTT.

CDR3 region: CASSVGHQPQNTDTQYF. DNA of the CDR3: TGTGCCAGCAGCGTAGGTCACCAGCCCCAAAACACAGATACGCAGTATTTT. The J gene is TRBJ2-3, the V gene TRBV9; D gene uncertain. Looked up from germline, CDR1 is SGDLS and CDR2 is YYNGEE. The V and J ends lost 0 bases and 2 bases respectively, with 16 bases between them. The CDR3 is made up of 17 amino acids.

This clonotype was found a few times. The CDR3 DNA is TGCGCCAGCAGCGGCATAGCGGGCGACACTGATACGCAGTATTTT. Translation gives CASSGIAGDTDTQYF. The chain combines TRBV5-1 with TRBJ2-3; 7 bases fit TRBD2. Germline trimming cut 4 bases from V and 6 bases from J; bases unmatched to any gene: 11. The germline CDR1 and CDR2 sequences are SGHRS and YFSETQ. This CDR3 is 15 amino acids long.

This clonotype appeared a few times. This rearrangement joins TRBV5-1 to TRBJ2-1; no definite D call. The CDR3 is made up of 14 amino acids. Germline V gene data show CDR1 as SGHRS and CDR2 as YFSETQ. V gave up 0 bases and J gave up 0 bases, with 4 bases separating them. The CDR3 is CASSLGYSYNEQFF. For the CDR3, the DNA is TGCGCCAGCAGCTTGGGTTACTCCTACAATGAGCAGTTCTTC.

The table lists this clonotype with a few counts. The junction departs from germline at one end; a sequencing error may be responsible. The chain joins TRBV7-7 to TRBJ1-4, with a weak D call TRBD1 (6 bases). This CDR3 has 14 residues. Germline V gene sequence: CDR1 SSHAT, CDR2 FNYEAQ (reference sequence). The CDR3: CASSPTGPGEKLFF. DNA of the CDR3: TGTGCTAGCAGCCCCACAGGGCCGGGTGAAAAACTGTTTTTT.

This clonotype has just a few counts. The CDR3 DNA reads TGTGCCATTCAGGGGGGGGGCCTTAAGCAGTTCTTC. Translation: CAIQGGGLKQFF. This chain joins TRBV12-3 or TRBV12-4 and TRBJ2-1; D might be TRBD1 or TRBD2, each matching 7 bases. This CDR3 contains 12 residues. V lost 10 bases to trimming and J lost 11 bases, with 18 bases between them.

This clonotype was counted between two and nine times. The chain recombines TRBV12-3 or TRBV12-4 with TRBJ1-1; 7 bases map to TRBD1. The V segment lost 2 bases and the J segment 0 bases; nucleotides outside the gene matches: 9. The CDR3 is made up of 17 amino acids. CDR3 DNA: TGTGCCAGCAGTTTAAAGGGACAGCTGAACCTGAACACTGAAGCTTTCTTT. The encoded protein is CASSLKGQLNLNTEAFF.

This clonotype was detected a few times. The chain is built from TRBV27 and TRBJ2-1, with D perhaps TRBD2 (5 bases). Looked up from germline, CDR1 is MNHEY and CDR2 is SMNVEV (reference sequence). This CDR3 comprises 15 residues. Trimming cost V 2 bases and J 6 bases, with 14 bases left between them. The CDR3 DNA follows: TGTGCCAGCAGTTTAGTCGGACTCACCTCCAATGAGCAGTTCTTC. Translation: CASSLVGLTSNEQFF.

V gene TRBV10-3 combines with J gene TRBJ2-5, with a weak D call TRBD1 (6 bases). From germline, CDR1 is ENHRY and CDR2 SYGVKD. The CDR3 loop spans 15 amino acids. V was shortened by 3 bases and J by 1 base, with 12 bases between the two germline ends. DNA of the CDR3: TGTGCCATCAGTGAAACCGGGACAAGCCAAGAGACCCAGTACTTC. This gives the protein CAISETGTSQETQYF.

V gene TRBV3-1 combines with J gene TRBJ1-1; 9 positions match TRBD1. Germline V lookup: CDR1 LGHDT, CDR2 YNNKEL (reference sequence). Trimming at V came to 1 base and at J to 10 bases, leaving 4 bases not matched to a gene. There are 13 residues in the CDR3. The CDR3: CASSQGDRERAFF. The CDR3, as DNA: TGTGCCAGCAGCCAAGGGGACAGGGAGAGAGCTTTCTTT. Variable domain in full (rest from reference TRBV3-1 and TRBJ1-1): DTAVSQTPKYLVTQMGNDKSIKCEQNLGHDTMYWYKQDSKKFLKIMFSYNNKELIINETVPNRFSPKSPDKAHLNLHINSLELGDSAVYFCASSQGDRERAFFGQGTRLTVV.